This TCR beta chain was identified during a study of T cells in tuberculosis. In the study overall: A South African cohort included IGRA-negative adolescents, latently infected IGRA-positive adolescents and adults with active tuberculosis.

Using immunoSEQ multiplex PCR, the repertoire was profiled, and TCRdb retains in-frame clones only, with some absent. Found here are about 43,000 clones, less than 95% of them singletons; the top ten hold roughly 2%. As to this clone: The antigen remains unidentified.

Study conclusions and caveats: Smaller distances to GMM-specific TCRs suggested their expansion in active tuberculosis. Active tuberculosis patients had shorter CDR3-alpha; the beta difference was nonsignificant. A GMM-specific repertoire classifier reached about 85% accuracy, AUROC 0.90.

This receptor was obtained from a donor aged 10-29 years with latent tuberculosis or without tuberculosis infection. Some clones in this sample may be carry-over from other donors' samples. Sequenced input: PBMCs.

CDR3 sequence: CASRKTRGQSLGTQYF. In DNA form, the CDR3 reads TGTGCCAGCCGAAAGACGAGGGGACAGTCATTAGGGACCCAGTACTTC. This chain joins TRBV28 and TRBJ2-5; 7 nucleotides agree with TRBD1. The length of the CDR3 is 16 residues. J was trimmed by 7 bases and V by 8 bases; bases with no gene match: 19. In germline, CDR1 is MDHEN, CDR2 SYDVKM.